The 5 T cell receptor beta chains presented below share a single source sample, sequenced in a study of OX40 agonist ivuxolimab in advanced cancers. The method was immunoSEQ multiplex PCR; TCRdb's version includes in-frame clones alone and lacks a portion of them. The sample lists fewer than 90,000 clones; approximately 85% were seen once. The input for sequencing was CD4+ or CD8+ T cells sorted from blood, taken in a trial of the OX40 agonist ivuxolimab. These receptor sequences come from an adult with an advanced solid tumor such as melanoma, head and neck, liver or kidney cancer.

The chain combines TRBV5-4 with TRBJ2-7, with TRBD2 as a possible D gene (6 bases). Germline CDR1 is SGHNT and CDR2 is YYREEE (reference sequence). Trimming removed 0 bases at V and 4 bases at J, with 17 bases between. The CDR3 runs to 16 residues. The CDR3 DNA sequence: TGTGCCAGCAGCTTGGGAGTCGGTCAGGGAGGATACGAGCAGTACTTC. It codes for CASSLGVGQGGYEQYF.

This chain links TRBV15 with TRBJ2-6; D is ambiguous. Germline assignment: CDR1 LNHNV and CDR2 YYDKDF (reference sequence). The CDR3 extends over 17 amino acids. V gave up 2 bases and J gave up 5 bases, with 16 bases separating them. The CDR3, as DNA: TGTGCCACCAGCAGACGTAGCCCCAACGGTTGGGCCAACGTCCTGACTTTC. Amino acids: CATSRRSPNGWANVLTF.

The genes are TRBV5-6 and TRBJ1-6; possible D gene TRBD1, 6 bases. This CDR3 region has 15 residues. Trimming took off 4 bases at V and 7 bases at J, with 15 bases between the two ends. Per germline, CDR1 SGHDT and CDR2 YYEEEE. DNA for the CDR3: TGTGCCAGCAGCGTAACGGGGGCATTCAATTCACCCCTCCACTTT. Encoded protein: CASSVTGAFNSPLHF.

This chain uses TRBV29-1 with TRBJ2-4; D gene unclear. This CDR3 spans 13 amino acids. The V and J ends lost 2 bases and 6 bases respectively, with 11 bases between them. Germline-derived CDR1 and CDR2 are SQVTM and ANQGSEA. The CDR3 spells CSVEWPPGNIQYF. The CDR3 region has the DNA TGCAGCGTTGAATGGCCCCCCGGAAACATTCAGTACTTC.

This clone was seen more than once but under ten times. CDR3: CASRTLDRTTGELFF. The CDR3 DNA reads as TGTGCCAGTAGGACACTGGACAGGACAACCGGGGAGCTGTTTTTT. The chain carries TRBV19 and TRBJ2-2; TRBD1 matches at 7 bases. This CDR3 comprises 15 residues. The V gene's germline CDR1 is LNHDA and CDR2 SQIVND (reference sequence). With 6 bases clipped from V and 5 bases from J, the junction kept 9 bases outside the gene matches.